The text below deals with one T cell receptor (beta chain). What it recognizes is unknown. From germline, CDR1 is ENHRY and CDR2 SYGVKD. This CDR3 has 14 residues. Trimming took off 6 bases at V and 5 bases at J, with 17 bases between the two ends. This sample is part of a study of cytomegalovirus exposure and HLA in healthy donors. Study-level findings and limits: Reportedly, cytomegalovirus status was diagnosed with high sensitivity and specificity. The tendency of first-cohort TCR clusters to co-occur in the 120 or so validation repertoires was identified by a subsequent analysis.

The assay was immunoSEQ multiplex PCR, and TCRdb's table has in-frame clones only and misses some. This sample has 160,000 or so clones; about 85% occur once, and the top ten carry under 2.5%. The clonotype comes from a young man in good health and CMV-seropositive. The sequencing sample was made of PBMCs. The chain uses TRBV10-3 and TRBJ2-7; D perhaps matches TRBD2 (7 bases). CDR3 DNA: TGTGCCATCAGGCCGGGGGGCGATGGACACGAGCAGTACTTC. Translating gives CAIRPGGDGHEQYF.